This TCR beta chain was sequenced during a study of cytomegalovirus exposure and HLA in healthy donors. PCR was performed using 60 Vbeta and 13 Jbeta primers. Profiling relied on immunoSEQ multiplex PCR, and the TCRdb table lists in-frame clones only, not all of them. Of 120,000 to 150,000 clones listed, about three quarters are singletons. The CDR3 spans 18 residues. V was pared by 0 bases and J by 4 bases, with 10 bases of the junction left unmatched. Germline V CDR1 and CDR2: LGHNA, YNFKEQ. The sequence derives from a man aged 18-30 years in good health and CMV-seronegative. V is TRBV4-2 and J is TRBJ2-5, with TRBD2 matching 11 bases. Sequences were obtained from PBMCs. The CDR3 loop reads CASSQEGLAGGLGETQYF. CDR3 bases: TGTGCCAGCAGCCAAGAGGGGCTAGCGGGGGGCCTGGGAGAGACCCAGTACTTC.